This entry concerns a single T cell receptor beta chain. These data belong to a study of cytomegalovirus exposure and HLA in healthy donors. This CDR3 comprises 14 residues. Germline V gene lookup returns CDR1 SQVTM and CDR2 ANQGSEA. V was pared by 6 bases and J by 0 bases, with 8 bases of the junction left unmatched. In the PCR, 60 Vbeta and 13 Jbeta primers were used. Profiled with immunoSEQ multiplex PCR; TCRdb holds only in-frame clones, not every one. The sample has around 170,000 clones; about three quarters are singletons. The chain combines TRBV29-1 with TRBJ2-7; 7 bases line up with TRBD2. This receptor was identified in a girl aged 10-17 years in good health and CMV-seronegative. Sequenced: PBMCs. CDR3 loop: CSVRARGVSYEQYF. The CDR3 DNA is TGCAGCGTCAGAGCCCGGGGGGTCTCCTACGAGCAGTACTTC.